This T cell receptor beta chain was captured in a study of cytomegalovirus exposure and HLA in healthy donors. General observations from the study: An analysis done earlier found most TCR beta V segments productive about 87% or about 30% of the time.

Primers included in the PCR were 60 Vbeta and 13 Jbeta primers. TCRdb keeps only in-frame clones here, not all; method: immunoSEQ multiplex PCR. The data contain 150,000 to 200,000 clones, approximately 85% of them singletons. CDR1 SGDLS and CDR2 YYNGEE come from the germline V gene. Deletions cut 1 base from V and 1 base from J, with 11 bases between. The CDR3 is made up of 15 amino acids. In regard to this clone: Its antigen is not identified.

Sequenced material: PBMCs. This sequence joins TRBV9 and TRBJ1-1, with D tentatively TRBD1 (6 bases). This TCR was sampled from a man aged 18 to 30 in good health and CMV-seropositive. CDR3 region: CASSVTGTQNTEAFF. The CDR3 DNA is TGTGCCAGCAGCGTAACCGGGACACAGAACACTGAAGCTTTCTTT.